The 26 T cell receptor beta chains reported below all come from one sample, sequenced in a study of T cell responses to AZD1222 COVID-19 vaccine. Using immunoSEQ multiplex PCR, the repertoire was profiled, and TCRdb retains in-frame clones only, with some absent. Altogether just over 150,000 clones are present, approximately 90% being singletons, with the ten largest covering less than 2%. This specimen was peripheral blood, taken on day 0 of AZD1222 vaccination. The receptors derive from an adult in good health.

The chain combines TRBV7-9 with TRBJ1-1; 7 nucleotides align to TRBD1. Germline V lookup: CDR1 SEHNR, CDR2 FQNEAQ (reference sequence). The CDR3 sequence is 14 residues long. J was trimmed by 5 bases and V by 7 bases; bases with no gene match: 10. CDR3 residues: CASTLISRGTEAFF. CDR3 nucleotides: TGTGCCAGCACCCTTATTTCCAGGGGGACTGAAGCTTTCTTT. Full variable domain (remainder filled in from reference TRBV7-9 and TRBJ1-1): DTGVSQNPRHKITKRGQNVTFRCDPISEHNRLYWYRQTLGQGPEFLTYFQNEAQLEKSRLLSDRFSAERPKGSFSTLEIQRTEQGDSAMYLCASTLISRGTEAFFGQGTRLTVV.

This clone was counted a single time. This sequence joins TRBV27 and TRBJ2-2; 8 positions match TRBD1. The CDR3 loop spans 16 amino acids. Losses at the gene ends were 3 bases for V and 3 bases for J; bases not matched to a gene: 6. In germline, CDR1 is MNHEY, CDR2 SMNVEV (reference sequence). The CDR3 nucleotides are TGTGCCAGCAGTTTTATACAGGGGGAGGACACCGGGGAGCTGTTTTTT. Its translation is CASSFIQGEDTGELFF.

V is TRBV10-3 and J is TRBJ2-7, with D tentatively TRBD1 or TRBD2 (5 bases each). The V end was cut by 8 bases, the J end by 5 bases, with 19 bases between. This CDR3 is 14 amino acids long. Germline V lookup: CDR1 ENHRY, CDR2 SYGVKD. This CDR3 reads CAIGMRGYMNEQYF. CDR3 DNA sequence: TGTGCCATCGGGATGAGGGGCTACATGAACGAGCAGTACTTC.

The chain employs TRBV4-3 and TRBJ2-7; 9 bases are shared with TRBD1. The germline CDR1 and CDR2 sequences are LGHNA and YSLEER. V shed 0 bases and J 3 bases; nucleotides not matched to a gene: 6. CDR3 size: 16 residues. The CDR3 is CASSQDLGQGFYEQYF. In DNA form, the CDR3 reads TGCGCCAGCAGCCAAGACCTCGGACAGGGGTTCTACGAGCAGTACTTC.

The rearrangement joins TRBV24-1 to TRBJ2-1; possibly TRBD2 for D (5 bases). Germline V gives CDR1 KGHDR, CDR2 SFDVKD. This CDR3 has 12 residues. V lost 5 bases and J 8 bases, leaving 9 bases between the germline ends. The CDR3 coding sequence is TGTGCCACCAGTGTCGGGAATGATGAGCAGTTCTTC. It yields the protein CATSVGNDEQFF.

The chain has TRBV4-3 and TRBJ2-7; 10 bases map to TRBD2. The CDR3 loop spans 15 amino acids. Germline CDR1 is LGHNA and CDR2 is YSLEER. After removal of 3 bases from V and 0 bases from J, the junction contained 2 bases not matched to a gene. The CDR3 DNA follows: TGCGCCAGCAGCCATTCTAGCGGGAGCTCCTACGAGCAGTACTTC. It specifies CASSHSSGSSYEQYF.

This chain connects TRBV2 to TRBJ2-7, with D possibly being TRBD2 (5 bases). Germline CDR1 SNHLY, CDR2 FYNNEI. This CDR3 has 14 amino acids. Trimming pared 3 bases from V and 6 bases from J, leaving 15 bases between. The CDR3 DNA sequence: TGTGCCAGCAGTGAGGCAGCCCCCGGAGGCGAGCAGTACTTC. Its protein product is CASSEAAPGGEQYF. The whole variable domain, filled in from reference TRBV2 and TRBJ2-7, reads EPEVTQTPSHQVTQMGQEVILRCVPISNHLYFYWYRQILGQKVEFLVSFYNNEISEKSEIFDDQFSVERPDGSNFTLKIRSTKLEDSAMYFCASSEAAPGGEQYFGPGTRLTVT.

V and J are TRBV27 and TRBJ1-2; D ambiguous. The CDR3 sequence is 14 residues long. Trimming removed 3 bases at V and 0 bases at J, with 8 bases between. The V gene's germline CDR1 is MNHEY and CDR2 SMNVEV (reference sequence). CDR3 sequence: CASSLEEANYGYTF. CDR3 DNA sequence: TGTGCCAGCAGTTTGGAGGAAGCTAACTATGGCTACACCTTC.

This chain links TRBV19 with TRBJ2-1; D ambiguous. CDR3 size: 14 residues. V lost 9 bases and J lost 0, with 12 bases in between. The germline V gene has CDR1 LNHDA and CDR2 SQIVND (reference sequence). This CDR3 is CASAPQPSYNEQFF. The CDR3 nucleotides are TGTGCCAGCGCCCCCCAACCCTCCTACAATGAGCAGTTCTTC.

V and J are TRBV7-3 and TRBJ2-1; 11 positions agree with TRBD2. CDR1 and CDR2 (germline): SGHTA, FQGTGA. V trimming: 4 bases; J trimming: 5 bases; junction bases outside the gene matches: 10. This CDR3 comprises 17 residues. Here the CDR3 DNA reads TGTGCCAGCAGCTCACCCCTCGGGACTAGCGGTAACAATGAGCAGTTCTTC. This translates into CASSSPLGTSGNNEQFF.

V is TRBV3-1 (or the pseudogene TRBV3-2) and J is TRBJ2-7, with 9 bases matching TRBD2. V lost 3 bases, J lost 4 bases, and 10 bases stayed unmatched. CDR1 is LGHDT and CDR2 is YNNKEL in the germline V gene (reference sequence). The CDR3 runs 16 residues. The CDR3 DNA reads TGTGCCAGCAGCCAGGGTATTAGCGGGAGTAGGTACGAGCAGTACTTC. Amino acids: CASSQGISGSRYEQYF.

This sequence joins TRBV6-5 and TRBJ1-5, with D uncertain. The CDR3 consists of 13 residues. Germline V gene sequence: CDR1 MNHEY, CDR2 SVGAGI. V dropped 5 bases and J dropped 6 bases, with 11 bases sitting between them. CDR3 amino acids: CASSTAFSQPQHF. The DNA for the CDR3 is TGTGCCAGCAGTACAGCTTTCTCTCAGCCCCAGCATTTT.

The rearrangement uses TRBV29-1 and TRBJ2-1; D might be TRBD1 or TRBD2, each matching 6 bases. The CDR3 has 14 residues. Trimming took 2 bases from V and 5 from J, leaving 13 bases between them. Germline CDR1 SQVTM, CDR2 ANQGSEA. The CDR3 bases are TGCAGCGTTGAAATCAGGGGACTCGACAATGAGCAGTTCTTC. This translates into CSVEIRGLDNEQFF.

DNA for the CDR3: TGTGCCAGCTCACCAAAATCGGCAGGGGAGCTCCAGCCCCAGCATTTT. Residues: CASSPKSAGELQPQHF. The J gene is TRBJ1-5, the V gene TRBV18, with a weak D call TRBD1 (6 bases). This CDR3 is 16 amino acids long. V lost 2 bases and J 7 bases, leaving 18 bases between the germline ends. Germline V gene sequence: CDR1 KGHSH, CDR2 LQKENI.

J is TRBJ2-1 and V is TRBV27; 9 positions agree with TRBD2. The CDR3 extends over 15 amino acids. From germline, CDR1 is MNHEY and CDR2 SMNVEV (reference sequence). Trimming at V came to 6 bases and at J to 9 bases, leaving 12 bases not matched to a gene. CDR3 coding DNA: TGTGCCAGCAGCCCGCTGGCGGGAGGGCCAGGTGAGCAGTTCTTC. Its protein is CASSPLAGGPGEQFF.

The chain carries TRBV7-9 and TRBJ1-6; perhaps TRBD1 as D (6 bases). Per the germline V gene, CDR1 is SEHNR and CDR2 is FQNEAQ (reference sequence). This CDR3 spans 18 amino acids. The V end lost 4 bases, the J end lost 0 bases, and 16 bases lay between the germline ends. Here the CDR3 reads CASSSPRGQSSYNSPLHF. The DNA for the CDR3 is TGTGCCAGCAGCTCTCCCCGAGGACAGAGCTCCTATAATTCACCCCTCCACTTT.

This chain links TRBV6-4 with TRBJ1-3; the match to TRBD1 covers 8 bases. The CDR3 contains 18 residues. The germline V gene encodes CDR1 MRHNA and CDR2 SNTAGT. V trimming: 10 bases; J trimming: 0 bases; junction bases outside the gene matches: 17. The CDR3 spells CATGPGQAMFLSGNTIYF. In DNA, the CDR3 is TGTGCCACCGGACCGGGACAGGCGATGTTCCTCTCTGGAAACACCATATATTTT.

The chain combines TRBV24-1 with TRBJ2-3; no clear D. CDR3 length: 15 residues. Trimming stripped 1 base from V and 0 bases from J, with 7 bases between. Germline lookup yields CDR1 KGHDR and CDR2 SFDVKD. This CDR3 reads CATSDFRRSTDTQYF. In nucleotides, the CDR3 is TGTGCCACCAGTGATTTTCGACGGAGCACAGATACGCAGTATTTT.

This clone was seen once. The rearrangement links TRBV3-1 (or the pseudogene TRBV3-2) to TRBJ2-3; D may correspond to TRBD1 or TRBD2 (5 bases each). Germline CDR1 and CDR2: LGHDT and YNNKEL (reference sequence). The CDR3 is made up of 16 amino acids. Trimming removed 3 bases at V and 2 bases at J, with 15 bases between. CDR3 region: CASSQSGLLITDTQYF. The CDR3 DNA reads TGTGCCAGCAGCCAGTCGGGGCTCTTAATCACAGATACGCAGTATTTT.

V is TRBV6-1 and J is TRBJ2-3; D uncertain. The V end was cut by 2 bases, the J end by 0 bases, with 9 bases between. Germline V CDR1 and CDR2: MNHNS, SASEGT. The CDR3 is 15 residues long. CDR3 nucleotide sequence: TGTGCCAGCAGTGAACAGCCGGATAGCACAGATACGCAGTATTTT. Its translation: CASSEQPDSTDTQYF.

The rearrangement joins TRBV11-2 to TRBJ2-6, with TRBD1 identical over 7 bases. Losses at the gene ends were 5 bases for V and 0 bases for J; bases not matched to a gene: 7. From germline, CDR1 is SGHAT and CDR2 FQNNGV. The CDR3 length is 17 residues. The CDR3 DNA sequence: TGTGCCAGCAGCCTACAGGGGTTTACCTCTGGGGCCAACGTCCTGACTTTC. Protein sequence: CASSLQGFTSGANVLTF.

The chain carries TRBV28 and TRBJ2-5; perhaps TRBD1 as D (6 bases). V shed 3 bases and J shed 2 bases, with 22 bases lying between them. Germline V gene lookup returns CDR1 MDHEN and CDR2 SYDVKM. This CDR3 is 18 amino acids long. CDR3 coding DNA: TGTGCCAGCAGTTTGCCGCCCGGGCAGGGGCTGGGACAAGAGACCCAGTACTTC. Its protein is CASSLPPGQGLGQETQYF.

The DNA of the CDR3 is TGTGCCAGCAGCTTAAGCGTGACTGAAGGCGAGGATACGCAGTATTTT. Its translation: CASSLSVTEGEDTQYF. The V and J genes are TRBV7-7 and TRBJ2-3; unclear D gene. Germline V gives CDR1 SSHAT, CDR2 FNYEAQ (reference sequence). Between the trimmed V and J ends, which lost 2 bases and 6 bases, there was a span of 18 bases. The CDR3 sequence is 16 residues long. Supplemented by reference TRBV7-7 and TRBJ2-3, the full variable domain reads GAGVSQSPRYKVTKRGQDVTLRCDPISSHATLYWYQQALGQGPEFLTYFNYEAQPDKSGLPSDRFSAERPEGSISTLTIQRTEQRDSAMYRCASSLSVTEGEDTQYFGPGTRLTVL.

The chain employs TRBV28 and TRBJ1-5; a weak D match, TRBD1 (6 bases). The germline gives CDR1 MDHEN, CDR2 SYDVKM. CDR3 length equals 14 residues. The V end was cut by 10 bases, the J end by 5 bases, with 18 bases between. DNA of the CDR3: TGTGCCACCGGGGGGGGGCTTGGGTATCAGCCCCAGCATTTT. It specifies CATGGGLGYQPQHF.

The chain links TRBV6-5 to TRBJ2-1; weak D call: TRBD2 (6 bases). The V end was cut by 7 bases, the J end by 8 bases, with 12 bases between. Germline V gene sequence: CDR1 MNHEY, CDR2 SVGAGI. This CDR3 contains 12 residues. CDR3 amino acids: CASTWGGDEQFF. The DNA for the CDR3 is TGTGCCAGCACATGGGGAGGTGATGAGCAGTTCTTC.

The J gene is TRBJ2-3, the V gene TRBV7-2, with 10 bases matching TRBD2. The CDR3 has 18 residues. V was pared by 1 base and J by 2 bases, with 9 bases of the junction left unmatched. Germline CDR1 and CDR2: SGHTA and FQGNSA. CDR3 in amino acids: CASSLVAAGGPNTDTQYF. CDR3 nucleotide sequence: TGTGCCAGCAGCTTAGTTGCAGCGGGAGGGCCGAACACAGATACGCAGTATTTT.